The T cell receptor (beta chain) described here comes from a study of OX40 agonist ivuxolimab in advanced cancers. Study-level background: Ivuxolimab was an agonistic, fully human IgG2 monoclonal antibody directed against OX40 (CD134), a costimulatory receptor. Intravenous ivuxolimab was administered to patients every 2 weeks at six dose levels: 0.01, 0.1, 0.3, 1.5, 3 and 10 mg/kg. Of the roughly 51 patients in dose escalation, about 19 had hepatocellular carcinoma, approximately 15 had melanoma, 9 had renal cell carcinoma and 9 had head and neck cancer. In the dose-escalation cohort, 82.7% of patients were male, and the mean age was around 60 years, with a range of 23 to 79. Prior anti-PD-1, anti-PD-L1 or anti-CTLA-4 therapy was permitted, and 30% to 45% of dose-escalation patients had received checkpoint inhibitors. Three dose-escalation patients achieved partial responses, one with hepatocellular carcinoma and two with cutaneous melanoma. The point of sequencing TCRbeta in the periphery was to test whether ivuxolimab changed TCR sequence diversity and drove clonal T-cell expansion. The paper covers the monotherapy dose-escalation part of the phase I ivuxolimab trial, which included N of about 50 patients.

The trial excluded patients who had a history of autoimmune disease or who were on systemic immunosuppression. Peripheral blood for TCR sequencing was drawn from every dose cohort at baseline, at cycle 4 day 1 and at cycle 7 day 1. Samples came from an open-label, multicenter, first-in-human phase I dose-escalation trial of ivuxolimab. Adults with locally advanced or metastatic melanoma, renal cell, hepatocellular, or head and neck squamous cell carcinoma were enrolled in the trial. Before TCR sequencing, CD4+ T cells and CD8+ T cells were sorted from peripheral blood as separate populations. A note on this clone: This receptor's antigen is unknown. Per-base qualities were not stored, and no clone one base away is much larger.

Germline trimming: 3 bases from V, 3 bases from J; junction bases outside gene matches: 4. Looking up the germline V gene yields CDR1 SGHDT and CDR2 YYEEEE. Its CDR3 holds 16 amino acids, cysteine through phenylalanine. Kept here is only the CDR3 DNA, which spans 48 bases and is read in frame from base 1. What the study reported, not specific to this receptor: After ivuxolimab, expanded clones were on average more numerous among CD8+ T cells than among CD4+ T cells. The antigen specificity of the peripheral T cells that underwent clonal expansion was not determined. At doses of 0.1 to 3.0 mg/kg, clonal expansion of both CD4+ and CD8+ T cells in blood was seen between baseline and week 6. In the 0.1-3.0 mg/kg groups, partial responders had among the lowest normalized peripheral clonal expansion, particularly in CD8+ T cells. Low levels of normalized T-cell clonal expansion were also shown by some nonresponding patients.

To sequence the TCRbeta CDR3 region, genomic DNA was isolated from the sorted cells. The immunoSEQ Assay was used for sequencing of TCRbeta CDR3 regions. TCRdb holds this immuneACCESS table with in-frame rearrangements only. Some clones are missing; in checked studies, unresolved V genes explain under half, and the rest has no known cause. Present in this sample are over 80,000 clones, more than 85% of which were seen just once. The ten largest make up roughly 1.1% of the sample. Recombination connected TRBV5-6 to TRBJ2-2; 11 central bases correspond to TRBD2. This sample comprised CD4+ or CD8+ T cells sorted from blood, obtained in a trial of the OX40 agonist ivuxolimab. The sequence came from an adult with an advanced solid tumor such as melanoma, head and neck, liver or kidney cancer. The CDR3 reads as follows: CASSSGTSGYTGELFF. The DNA reads TGTGCCAGCAGCTCAGGGACTAGCGGATACACCGGGGAGCTGTTTTTT. Where the CDR3 stops, the reference TRBV5-6 and TRBJ2-2 genes take over; the full variable domain is DAGVTQSPTHLIKTRGQQVTLRCSPKSGHDTVSWYQQALGQGPQFIFQYYEEEERQRGNFPDRFSGHQFPNYSSELNVNALLLGDSALYLCASSSGTSGYTGELFFGEGSRLTVL.